The clone carrying this T cell receptor beta chain was seen a single time. Some clones are missing from TCRdb's copy, which holds only in-frame ones; the method was immunoSEQ multiplex PCR. The sample has more than 50,000 clones; roughly 80% are singletons. The sample originates from a study of PD-L1 blockade in urothelial cancer. This CDR3 comprises 13 residues. Germline V gene sequence: CDR1 MNHEY, CDR2 SVGAGI. V gave up 4 bases and J gave up 6 bases, with 10 bases separating them. The rearrangement joins TRBV6-5 to TRBJ2-4, with a tentative D call TRBD1 (6 bases). The receptor was isolated from a man aged 65 to 79 with urothelial cancer. The sequenced sample was PBMCs, obtained around atezolizumab (anti-PD-L1) treatment. The CDR3 reads CASSSDRGNIQYF. In DNA form, the CDR3 reads TGTGCCAGCAGTTCGGACAGAGGAAACATTCAGTACTTC.